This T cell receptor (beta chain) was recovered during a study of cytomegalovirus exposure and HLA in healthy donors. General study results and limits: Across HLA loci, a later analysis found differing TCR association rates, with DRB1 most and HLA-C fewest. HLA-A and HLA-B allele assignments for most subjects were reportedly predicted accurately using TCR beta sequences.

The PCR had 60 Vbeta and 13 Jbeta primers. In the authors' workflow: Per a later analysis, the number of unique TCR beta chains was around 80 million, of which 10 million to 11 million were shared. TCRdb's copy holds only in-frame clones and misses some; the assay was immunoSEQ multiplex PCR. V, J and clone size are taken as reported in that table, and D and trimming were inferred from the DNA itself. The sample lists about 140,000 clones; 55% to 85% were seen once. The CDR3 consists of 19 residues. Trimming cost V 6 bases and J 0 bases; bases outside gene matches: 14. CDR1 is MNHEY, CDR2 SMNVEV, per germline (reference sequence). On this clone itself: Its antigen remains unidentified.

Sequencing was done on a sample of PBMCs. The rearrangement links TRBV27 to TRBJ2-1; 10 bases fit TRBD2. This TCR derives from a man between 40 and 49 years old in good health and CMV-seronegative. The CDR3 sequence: CASSHSAPSGSTSYNEQFF. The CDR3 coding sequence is TGTGCCAGCAGCCACAGTGCTCCTAGCGGGAGCACCTCCTACAATGAGCAGTTCTTC.